These 8 T cell receptor beta chains came from one sample sequenced in a study of blood T cells in healthy people across ages. Sample-barcoded 5' priming and a J-beta primer mix drove a second PCR of roughly 6 to 12 cycles. In TCRdb, the 5' RACE reads were re-called with MiXCR into one record per CDR3 protein. The sample records under 1,100,000 distinct CDR3 sequences, under 30% being singletons. These data were likewise used in another study, on T cells of mothers and their children.

What was sequenced was blood. All receptors derive from a girl under 10 years old in good health.

The gene calls are TRBV7-9 and TRBJ2-1, with a tentative D call TRBD1 (6 bases). Matching the DNA end better, TRBJ2-7 makes the J call doubtful. Germline V gene sequence: CDR1 SEHNR, CDR2 FQNEAQ (reference sequence). The CDR3 is made up of 15 amino acids. CDR3 nucleotides: TGTGCCAGCAGCTCAGGGGTTAGGCTCAACTACGAGCAGTACTTC. Translating it yields CASSSGVRLNYEQYF.

The table lists this clonotype with a few counts. A junction boundary mismatches the germline segment, possibly from a read error. The rearrangement links TRBV7-7 to TRBJ2-1, with 12 bases lining up with TRBD2. This CDR3 spans 16 amino acids. Germline V gives CDR1 SSHAT, CDR2 FNYEAQ (reference sequence). The CDR3 region is CASSGDLAGGSDEQFF. CDR3 nucleotides: TGTGCTAGCAGCGGAGATCTAGCGGGGGGGTCCGATGAGCAGTTCTTC.

In this sample, this clonotype turned up once. This rearrangement joins TRBV27 to TRBJ1-1; D unresolved. CDR3 length equals 13 residues. Germline V CDR1 and CDR2: MNHEY, SMNVEV (reference sequence). Trimming pared 6 bases from V and 1 base from J, leaving 9 bases between. CDR3 amino acids: CASRWIENTEAFF. The CDR3 DNA sequence: TGTGCCAGCAGATGGATAGAGAACACTGAAGCTTTCTTT.

The rearrangement joins TRBV20-1 to TRBJ2-3, with 7 bases fitting TRBD2. The V segment lost 7 bases and the J segment 4 bases; nucleotides outside the gene matches: 17. CDR3 length equals 16 residues. Germline CDR1 and CDR2: DFQATT and SNEGSKA (reference sequence). CDR3 DNA sequence: TGCAGTGAAATAGGACTAGGAGGGGAGGGCGCAGATACGCAGTATTTT. Amino acid sequence: CSEIGLGGEGADTQYF.

With regard to this clonotype: Because the CDR3 is missing its conserved closing phenylalanine or tryptophan, this is likely a read error. This chain links TRBV12-3 or TRBV12-4 with TRBJ1-6; D is ambiguous. V was trimmed by 3 bases and J by 14 bases, leaving 11 bases between them. The CDR3 totals 12 residues. CDR3 in amino acids: CASSLSGGALHL. The DNA for the CDR3 is TGTGCCAGCAGTTTGTCCGGTGGGGCCCTCCACCTT.

The rearrangement joins TRBV12-3 or TRBV12-4 to TRBJ2-5; tentatively, D is TRBD2 (6 bases). This CDR3 region has 13 residues. With 5 bases removed from V and 4 bases from J, the gap between germline ends came to 11 bases. The CDR3: CASSKEEGETQYF. The CDR3 nucleotides read TGTGCCAGCAGTAAAGAGGAGGGAGAGACCCAGTACTTC.

The rearrangement joins TRBV28 to TRBJ2-7; 11 bases are a match to TRBD2. CDR3 size: 13 residues. Germline V gives CDR1 MDHEN, CDR2 SYDVKM. The junction had 5 bases not matched to a gene; V was cut back by 7 bases and J by 6 bases. The CDR3 reads CASTLAGGIEQYF. The DNA for the CDR3 is TGTGCCAGCACCTTAGCGGGAGGGATCGAGCAGTACTTC.

This clonotype showed up just a few times. The gene calls are TRBV19 and TRBJ1-6; D is unresolved. CDR3 length: 14 residues. V was pared by 0 bases and J by 11 bases, with 11 bases between. The V gene's germline CDR1 is LNHDA and CDR2 SQIVND (reference sequence). CDR3 nucleotide sequence: TGTGCCAGTAGTATAGATCGGTCCGGGGCACCCCTCCACTTT. The encoded protein is CASSIDRSGAPLHF.